This TCR beta chain emerged from a study of Graves' ophthalmopathy and Graves' hyperthyroidism. Turning to this clonotype: The antigen is undetermined.

Beta-chain TCR CDR3 regions were amplified from RNA transcripts. First-round RT-PCR relied on HTBI primers, and a second-round multiplex PCR came next. TCRdb itself ran the multiplex PCR reads through MiXCR, one entry per CDR3 protein. The table lists 600,000 to 700,000 distinct CDR3 sequences, just over 40% of them singletons. Study-level results: The 13-signature model separated ophthalmopathy from stable hyperthyroidism at approximately 91% sensitivity and approximately 79% specificity. Most thyroid-expanded clonotypes exceeding 0.001 frequency were also found in blood.

Ophthalmopathy donors showed moderate-to-severe activity, CAS ≥3, NOSPECS ≥4 and a duration under 3 months. If patients had other autoimmune diseases, uncontrolled infections, pregnancy or lactation, they were excluded. The origin of this receptor is an adult man with Graves' ophthalmopathy. Sequencing input: peripheral blood.

The CDR3 sequence: CSGSTRTGGIEAFF. The CDR3 DNA reads TGCAGCGGATCAACCCGGACAGGGGGAATTGAAGCTTTCTTT. The chain has TRBV29-1 and TRBJ1-1; 10 bases align to TRBD1. V shed 7 bases and J 7 bases; nucleotides not matched to a gene: 12. Germline lookup yields CDR1 SQVTM and CDR2 ANQGSEA. This CDR3 is 14 amino acids long.